The entry below describes one T cell receptor beta chain. Its antigen is not yet known. No much larger clone exists at a distance of one base, and base qualities are not known. Here V drops 6 bases and J drops 6 bases, and the junction holds 14 bases not matched to any gene. Per the germline V gene (reference sequence), LNHDA is the CDR1 and SQIVND is the CDR2. The CDR3 contains 16 residues, cysteine and phenylalanine counted. Only the CDR3 portion is preserved as DNA: 48 bases, with reading frame beginning at the first base. The method was the immunoSEQ multiplex PCR assay. Deep sequencing of rearranged TCR beta loci, alongside multiparametric flow cytometry, was used to profile T cell repertoires. The immuneACCESS repertoire file appears here via TCRdb, limited to in-frame rearrangements. These files lack a portion of the clones; in checked studies, under half of the deficit traces to unresolved V genes, and the cause of the others is not known. For this sample the table gives about 30,000 clones, of which about 94% were detected only once. The biggest ten clones account for under 0.8% of the sample.

These data originate in a study of lymphopenia after photon versus proton radiotherapy (dated by TCRdb to the late 2010s). About the study as a whole: The immunological effects of photon versus proton radiation therapy were compared in patients with gastrointestinal tumors who developed high-grade lymphopenia. A cohort of approximately 20 patients with gastrointestinal tumors who received either photon or proton therapy and subsequently developed lymphopenia was included. The goal of the study was to characterize the differences between the two radiation modalities in how they affect the immune system.

What the research found in general, with its limitations: Across the cohort, a larger post-nadir drop in TCR diversity was inversely correlated with overall survival time among patients who died. The survival association was examined only in patients who died, and the authors described better survival with proton therapy as a possibility, not as a demonstrated result. After the lymphocyte count nadir, photon-treated repertoires showed oligoclonal expansion, especially of CD8+ Temra cells, which drove the drop in diversity. During treatment, patients who received photon therapy lost naive T cells and TCR diversity and gained effector/memory populations, whereas patients who received proton therapy remained relatively stable.

The input for sequencing was peripheral blood, taken from a patient treated with photon-based radiotherapy. The TCR was taken from a woman between 50 and 59 years old with cholangiocarcinoma. Recombination linked TRBV19 to TRBJ2-1, with TRBD1 identical over 7 junction bases. The DNA sequence follows: TGTGCCAGTAGCATCACGACAGGGATTCTCTCCAATGAGCAGTTCTTC. Its translation is CASSITTGILSNEQFF. Extended through the reference TRBV19 and TRBJ2-1 proteins, this CDR3 yields the full variable domain: DGGITQSPKYLFRKEGQNVTLSCEQNLNHDAMYWYRQDPGQGLRLIYYSQIVNDFQKGDIAEGYSVSREKKESFPLTVTSAQKNPTAFYLCASSITTGILSNEQFFGPGTRLTVL.